Following are 5 T cell receptor beta chains from one sample sequenced in a study of OX40 agonist ivuxolimab in advanced cancers. Some clones are missing from TCRdb's copy, which holds only in-frame ones; the method was immunoSEQ multiplex PCR. The sample records tens of thousands of clones, roughly 84% being singletons. Sequences were derived from CD4+ or CD8+ T cells sorted from blood, sampled in a trial of the OX40 agonist ivuxolimab. The receptors were gathered from an adult with an advanced solid tumor such as melanoma, head and neck, liver or kidney cancer.

The chain has TRBV10-3 and TRBJ2-1, with D maybe TRBD2 (7 bases). From germline, CDR1 is ENHRY and CDR2 SYGVKD. Trimming removed 9 bases at V and 8 bases at J, with 20 bases between. CDR3 length equals 14 residues. The DNA of the CDR3 is TGTGCCATAAACGGGATTGGGGGGGCATATGAGCAGTTCTTC. As protein: CAINGIGGAYEQFF.

The chain combines TRBV7-9 with TRBJ2-1; TRBD2 matches at 12 bases. Germline values: CDR1 SEHNR, CDR2 FQNEAQ (reference sequence). The CDR3 has 16 residues. The ends lost 4 bases at V and 9 bases at J; junction bases unmatched: 10. Here the CDR3 reads CASSSGLAGPQGEQFF. In DNA, the CDR3 is TGTGCCAGCAGCTCAGGACTAGCGGGGCCCCAGGGTGAGCAGTTCTTC.

The gene calls are TRBV14 and TRBJ2-5; no reliable D call. Germline CDR1 is SGHDN and CDR2 is FVKESK. Trimming pared 2 bases from V and 5 bases from J, leaving 9 bases between. The CDR3 is 13 amino acids. The CDR3 sequence is CASSQQNAETQYF. CDR3 DNA: TGTGCCAGCAGCCAACAAAACGCGGAGACCCAGTACTTC.

In DNA, the CDR3 is TGTGCCAGCAGCTACGGGACTAGCGGATCCTACGAGCAGTACTTC. This sequence encodes CASSYGTSGSYEQYF. The genes are TRBV5-6 and TRBJ2-7; 11 nucleotides agree with TRBD2. The CDR3 runs to 15 residues. J was trimmed by 1 base and V by 3 bases; bases with no gene match: 3. The V gene's germline CDR1 is SGHDT and CDR2 YYEEEE.

The chain links TRBV5-1 to TRBJ1-3, with TRBD1 matching 7 bases. This CDR3 is 17 amino acids long. The V segment lost 0 bases and the J segment 3 bases; nucleotides outside the gene matches: 9. The germline V gene has CDR1 SGHRS and CDR2 YFSETQ. The CDR3 here is CASSLGGQPNLGNTIYF. CDR3 nucleotide sequence: TGCGCCAGCAGCTTGGGGGGACAGCCGAACCTTGGAAACACCATATATTTT. Complete variable domain (other parts from reference TRBV5-1 and TRBJ1-3): KAGVTQTPRYLIKTRGQQVTLSCSPISGHRSVSWYQQTPGQGLQFLFEYFSETQRNKGNFPGRFSGRQFSNSRSEMNVSTLELGDSALYLCASSLGGQPNLGNTIYFGEGSWLTVV.